Listed below are T cell receptor beta chains from one sample, sequenced in a study of T cells in Graves' hyperthyroidism and ophthalmopathy. TCRdb re-analysed the multiplex PCR reads in MiXCR, keeping a single row per CDR3 protein. Of some 380,000 distinct CDR3 sequences detected, roughly 14% appear once; the ten largest clones hold more than 20%. Sequenced material: blood. Source of these receptors: a man younger than 40 with Graves' hyperthyroidism that later progressed to Graves' ophthalmopathy. CDR3s include the opening cysteine and the closing phenylalanine or tryptophan. Fields, in order: V gene, D gene, clone size, J gene, CDR3 DNA, CDR3 protein. A D gene is named only where the DNA matches it firmly. Rows give clone size only sometimes, using once, few, many, or a class for an expanded clone.

V: TRBV2; D: TRBD1; size: many; J: TRBJ1-5; DNA: TGTGCCAGCAAAGACAGGGGGGGTCAGCCCCAGCATTTT; CDR3: CASKDRGGQPQHF
V: TRBV2; D: NA; size: many; J: TRBJ2-5; DNA: TGTGCCAGCAGTGGGGGGCTAGGAGAGACCCAGTACTTC; CDR3: CASSGGLGETQYF
V: TRBV7-2; D: TRBD1; size: many; J: TRBJ2-2; DNA: TGTGCCAGCAGCTTGGACAGGGGGGCGATCGGGGAGCTGTTTTTT; CDR3: CASSLDRGAIGELFF
V: TRBV19; D: NA; size: many; J: TRBJ1-6; DNA: TGTGCCAGTAGTATTCCGGAAGGAAGCTCCTATAATTCACCCCTCCACTTT; CDR3: CASSIPEGSSYNSPLHF
V: TRBV5-6; D: TRBD2; size: once; J: TRBJ2-3; DNA: TGTGCCAGCAGGCTGACTAGCGGGGGGGCGAAGTATTTT; CDR3: CASRLTSGGAKYF
V: TRBV10-3; D: NA; size: few; J: TRBJ2-1; DNA: TGTGCCATCAGTAAACCTGAAGCCTACAATGAGCAGTTCTTC; CDR3: CAISKPEAYNEQFF
V: TRBV18; D: TRBD1; size: many; J: TRBJ1-1; DNA: TGTGCCAGCTCACCGGACAGGGGAGTTACTGAAGCTTTCTTT; CDR3: CASSPDRGVTEAFF
V: TRBV6-1; D: TRBD1; size: few; J: TRBJ1-5; DNA: TGTGCCAGCAGTATAACAGGGGGCGTACAGCCCCAGCATTTT; CDR3: CASSITGGVQPQHF
V: TRBV4-1; D: TRBD1; size: NA; J: TRBJ1-2; DNA: TGCGCCAGCAGCCAAGGACAGGGGACGGCTGGCTACACCTTC; CDR3: CASSQGQGTAGYTF
V: TRBV29-1; D: NA; size: NA; J: TRBJ1-3; DNA: TGCAGCGCACAGGGTTCTACTGGAAACACCATGTATTTT; CDR3: CSAQGSTGNTMYF
V: TRBV6-1; D: TRBD1; size: NA; J: TRBJ1-5; DNA: TGTGCCAGCAGTCTCAAGGGGGCAGGTCAGCCCCAGCATTTT; CDR3: CASSLKGAGQPQHF
V: TRBV20-1; D: NA; size: many; J: TRBJ1-4; DNA: TGCAGTGCCGAGGGGCAGGGAGGTGAAAAACTGTTTTTT; CDR3: CSAEGQGGEKLFF
V: TRBV10-3; D: TRBD1; size: many; J: TRBJ1-2; DNA: TGTGCCAGACGACAGGGAGCTAACTATGGCTACACCTTC; CDR3: CARRQGANYGYTF
V: TRBV5-4; D: NA; size: NA; J: TRBJ2-2; DNA: TGTGCCAGCAGCTTAGGAGGGGGGAACATCGGGGAGCTGTTTTTT; CDR3: CASSLGGGNIGELFF
V: TRBV29-1; D: NA; size: few; J: TRBJ1-2; DNA: TGCAGCGCCAGGACACTTGGACCTGGCTACACCTTC; CDR3: CSARTLGPGYTF
V: TRBV7-9; D: TRBD2; size: many; J: TRBJ2-3; DNA: TGTGCCAGCAGCTATTCGCGGGGGGCCACAGATACGCAGTATTTT; CDR3: CASSYSRGATDTQYF
V: TRBV12-3/TRBV12-4; D: NA; size: many; J: TRBJ1-4; DNA: TGTGCCAGCAGGCCCAGGACAGCTAATGAAAAACTGTTTTTT; CDR3: CASRPRTANEKLFF
V: TRBV5-1; D: NA; size: few; J: TRBJ2-7; DNA: TGCGCCAGCAGCTTTCCCCACGTAGGGGTAAGCTCCTACGAGCAGTACTTC; CDR3: CASSFPHVGVSSYEQYF
V: TRBV12-3/TRBV12-4; D: NA; size: many; J: TRBJ2-3; DNA: TGTGCCAGCAGTCTCGGTGGAGGAGTGACAGATACGCAGTATTTT; CDR3: CASSLGGGVTDTQYF
V: TRBV12-3/TRBV12-4; D: TRBD1; size: many; J: TRBJ1-2; DNA: TGTGCCAGCAGTCCCCGACAGGGGGCGAGTTATGGCTACACCTTC; CDR3: CASSPRQGASYGYTF
V: TRBV10-1; D: NA; size: many; J: TRBJ2-3; DNA: TGCGCCAGCAGTGAGTCTCAGGCATCCACAGATACGCAGTATTTT; CDR3: CASSESQASTDTQYF
V: TRBV20-1; D: TRBD2; size: few; J: TRBJ2-1; DNA: TGCAGTGCTAGAGATCAAATAGCGGGGGCTTCCAATGAGCAGTTCTTC; CDR3: CSARDQIAGASNEQFF
V: TRBV18; D: NA; size: many; J: TRBJ1-1; DNA: TGTGCCAGCTCACCTTCCGCATCAACCGAAGCTTTCTTT; CDR3: CASSPSASTEAFF
V: TRBV7-9; D: NA; size: many; J: TRBJ2-1; DNA: TGTGCCAGCAGCCCCCCCGCTTACCTAACCTACAATGAGCAGTTCTTC; CDR3: CASSPPAYLTYNEQFF
V: TRBV5-6; D: NA; size: few; J: TRBJ1-2; DNA: TGTGCCAGCAGACTGGACGGAACCTATGGCTACACCTTC; CDR3: CASRLDGTYGYTF
V: TRBV5-1; D: NA; size: many; J: TRBJ2-1; DNA: TGCGCCAGCAGTTCTCAGGGGAGTGGAAATTACAATGAGCAGTTCTTC; CDR3: CASSSQGSGNYNEQFF
V: TRBV28; D: NA; size: few; J: TRBJ1-5; DNA: TGTGCCAGCGAAATCAACAGGGAGAATCAGCCCCAGCATTTT; CDR3: CASEINRENQPQHF
V: TRBV7-3; D: NA; size: NA; J: TRBJ1-1; DNA: TGTGCCAGCAGCTTAAATGGGGGGCTCACTGAAGCTTTCTTT; CDR3: CASSLNGGLTEAFF
V: TRBV30; D: NA; size: many; J: TRBJ2-5; DNA: TGTGCCTGGAGCCGGTCTCGAGGACGCCAAGAGACCCAGTACTTC; CDR3: CAWSRSRGRQETQYF
V: TRBV20-1; D: NA; size: NA; J: TRBJ2-7; DNA: TGCAGTGCTCAGACCGGGGGCTACGAGCAGTACTTC; CDR3: CSAQTGGYEQYF
V: TRBV15; D: NA; size: few; J: TRBJ1-6; DNA: TGTGCCACCAGCGGCAGAAATTCACCCCTCCACTTT; CDR3: CATSGRNSPLHF
V: TRBV5-1; D: TRBD2; size: many; J: TRBJ2-1; DNA: TGCGCCAGCAGATCCTTAGCGGGGGGCCACAATGAGCAGTTCTTC; CDR3: CASRSLAGGHNEQFF
V: TRBV7-2; D: NA; size: many; J: TRBJ1-2; DNA: TGTGCCAGCAGCGTACAGGGTGCTGGCTACACCTTC; CDR3: CASSVQGAGYTF
V: TRBV7-9; D: TRBD1; size: many; J: TRBJ2-2; DNA: TGTGCCTTGACAGGGGAAGGCACCGGGGAGCTGTTTTTT; CDR3: CALTGEGTGELFF